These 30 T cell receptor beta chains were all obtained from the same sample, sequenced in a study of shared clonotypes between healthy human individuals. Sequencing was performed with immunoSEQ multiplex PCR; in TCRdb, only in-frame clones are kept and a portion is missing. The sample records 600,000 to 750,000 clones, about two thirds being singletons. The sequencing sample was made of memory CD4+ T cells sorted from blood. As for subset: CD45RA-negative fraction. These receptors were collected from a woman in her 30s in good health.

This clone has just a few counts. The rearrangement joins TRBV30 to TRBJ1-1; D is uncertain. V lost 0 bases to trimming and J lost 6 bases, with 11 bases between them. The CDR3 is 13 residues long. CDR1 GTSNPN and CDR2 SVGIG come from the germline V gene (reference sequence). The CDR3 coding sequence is TGTGCCTGGAGTGTAAATCCGTGGGCTGAAGCTTTCTTT. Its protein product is CAWSVNPWAEAFF.

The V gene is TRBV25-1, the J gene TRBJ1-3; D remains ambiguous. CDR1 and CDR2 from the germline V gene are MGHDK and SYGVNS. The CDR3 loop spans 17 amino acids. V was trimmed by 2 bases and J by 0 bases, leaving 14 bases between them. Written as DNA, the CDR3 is TGTGCCAGCAGTGAAAGGATCGTAGGCCTCTCTGGAAACACCATATATTTT. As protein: CASSERIVGLSGNTIYF.

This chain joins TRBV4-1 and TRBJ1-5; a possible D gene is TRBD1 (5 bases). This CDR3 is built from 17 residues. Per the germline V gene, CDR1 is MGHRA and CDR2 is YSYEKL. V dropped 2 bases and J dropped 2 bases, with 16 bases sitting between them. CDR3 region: CASSQRGQGSGNQPQHF. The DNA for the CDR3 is TGCGCCAGCAGCCAAAGGGGTCAGGGATCGGGCAATCAGCCCCAGCATTTT.

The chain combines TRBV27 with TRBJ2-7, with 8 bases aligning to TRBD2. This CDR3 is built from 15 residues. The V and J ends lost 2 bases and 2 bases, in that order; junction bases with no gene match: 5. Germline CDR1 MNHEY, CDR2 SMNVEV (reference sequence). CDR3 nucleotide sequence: TGTGCCAGCAGTTTAAGCGGGGGAAGGGCCTACGAGCAGTACTTC. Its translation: CASSLSGGRAYEQYF.

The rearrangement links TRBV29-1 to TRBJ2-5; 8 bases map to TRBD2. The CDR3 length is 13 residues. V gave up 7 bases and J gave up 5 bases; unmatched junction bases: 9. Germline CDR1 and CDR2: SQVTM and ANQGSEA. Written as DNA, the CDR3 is TGCAGCGCCCGGGGGGGACCTGGCGAGACCCAGTACTTC. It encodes CSARGGPGETQYF.

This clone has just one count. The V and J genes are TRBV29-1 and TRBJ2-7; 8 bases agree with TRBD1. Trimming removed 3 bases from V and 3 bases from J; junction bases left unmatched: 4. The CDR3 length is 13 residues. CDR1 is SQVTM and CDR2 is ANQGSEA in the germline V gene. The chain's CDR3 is CSVEQDRGYEQYF. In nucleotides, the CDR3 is TGCAGCGTTGAGCAAGACAGGGGCTACGAGCAGTACTTC.

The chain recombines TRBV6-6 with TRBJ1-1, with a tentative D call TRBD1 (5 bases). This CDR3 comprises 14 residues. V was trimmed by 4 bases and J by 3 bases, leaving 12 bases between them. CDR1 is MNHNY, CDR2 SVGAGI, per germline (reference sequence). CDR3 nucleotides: TGTGCCAGCAGTTCCAGGGCGATGGACACTGAAGCTTTCTTT. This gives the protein CASSSRAMDTEAFF.

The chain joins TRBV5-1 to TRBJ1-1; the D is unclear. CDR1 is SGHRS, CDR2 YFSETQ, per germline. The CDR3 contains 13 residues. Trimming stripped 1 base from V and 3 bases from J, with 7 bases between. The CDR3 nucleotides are TGCGCCAGCAGCTTGAATCTGGACACTGAAGCTTTCTTT. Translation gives CASSLNLDTEAFF.

The CDR3 DNA is TGCGCCAGCAGCCAAGCTAGCGGGAAACCCTACAATGAGCAGTTCTTC. Amino acid sequence: CASSQASGKPYNEQFF. The chain joins TRBV4-1 to TRBJ2-1; TRBD2 matches 9 bases. Trimming cost V 1 base and J 2 bases; bases outside gene matches: 3. CDR3 size: 16 residues. Looked up from germline, CDR1 is MGHRA and CDR2 is YSYEKL.

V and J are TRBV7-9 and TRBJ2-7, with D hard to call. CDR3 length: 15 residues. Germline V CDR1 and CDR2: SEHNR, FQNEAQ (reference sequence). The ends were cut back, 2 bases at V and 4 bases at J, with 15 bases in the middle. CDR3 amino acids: CASSLRSGDSYEQYF. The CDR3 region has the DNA TGTGCCAGCAGCTTAAGATCTGGCGACTCGTACGAGCAGTACTTC. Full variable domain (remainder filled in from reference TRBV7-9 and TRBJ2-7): DTGVSQNPRHKITKRGQNVTFRCDPISEHNRLYWYRQTLGQGPEFLTYFQNEAQLEKSRLLSDRFSAERPKGSFSTLEIQRTEQGDSAMYLCASSLRSGDSYEQYFGPGTRLTVT.

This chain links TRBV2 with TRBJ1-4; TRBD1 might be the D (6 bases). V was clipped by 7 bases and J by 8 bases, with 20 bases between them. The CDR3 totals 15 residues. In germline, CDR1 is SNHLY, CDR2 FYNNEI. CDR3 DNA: TGTGCCAGCACTCAAAGTTGGGGGCGGATCGAAAAACTGTTTTTT. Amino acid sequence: CASTQSWGRIEKLFF. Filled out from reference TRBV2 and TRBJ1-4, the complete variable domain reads EPEVTQTPSHQVTQMGQEVILRCVPISNHLYFYWYRQILGQKVEFLVSFYNNEISEKSEIFDDQFSVERPDGSNFTLKIRSTKLEDSAMYFCASTQSWGRIEKLFFGSGTQLSVL.

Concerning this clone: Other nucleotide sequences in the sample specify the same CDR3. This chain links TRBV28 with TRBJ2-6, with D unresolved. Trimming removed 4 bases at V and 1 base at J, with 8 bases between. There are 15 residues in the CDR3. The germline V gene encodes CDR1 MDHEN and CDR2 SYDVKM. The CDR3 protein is CASSSPASGANVLTF. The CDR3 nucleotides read TGTGCCAGCAGTTCTCCGGCTTCTGGGGCCAACGTCCTGACTTTC.

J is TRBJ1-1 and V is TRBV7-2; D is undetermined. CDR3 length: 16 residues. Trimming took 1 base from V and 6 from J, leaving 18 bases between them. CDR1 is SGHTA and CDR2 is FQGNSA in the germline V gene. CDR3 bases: TGTGCCAGCAGCTTAGGGACGACCTGGAATGGTGCTGAAGCTTTCTTT. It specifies CASSLGTTWNGAEAFF.

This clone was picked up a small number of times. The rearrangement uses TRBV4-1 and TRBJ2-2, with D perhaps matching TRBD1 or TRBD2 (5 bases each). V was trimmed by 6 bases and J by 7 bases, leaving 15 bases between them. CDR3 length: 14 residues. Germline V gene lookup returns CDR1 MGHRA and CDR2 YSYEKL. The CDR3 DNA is TGCGCCAGCAGAGGGACGCCGATTGGCGGGGAGCTGTTTTTT. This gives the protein CASRGTPIGGELFF.

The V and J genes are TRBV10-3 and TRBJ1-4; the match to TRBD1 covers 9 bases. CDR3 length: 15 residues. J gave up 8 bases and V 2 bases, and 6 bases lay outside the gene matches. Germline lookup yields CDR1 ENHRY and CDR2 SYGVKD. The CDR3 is CAISEGGQGNEKLFF. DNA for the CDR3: TGTGCCATCAGTGAGGGGGGACAGGGAAACGAAAAACTGTTTTTT.

The CDR3 coding sequence is TGTGCCAGCAGCTCGGGACTAGCGGACACCGGGGAGCTGTTTTTT. Protein product: CASSSGLADTGELFF. The chain carries TRBV7-7 and TRBJ2-2; 11 nucleotides agree with TRBD2. The CDR3 has 15 amino acids. CDR1 SSHAT and CDR2 FNYEAQ come from the germline V gene (reference sequence). The ends lost 4 bases at V and 3 bases at J; junction bases unmatched: 1.

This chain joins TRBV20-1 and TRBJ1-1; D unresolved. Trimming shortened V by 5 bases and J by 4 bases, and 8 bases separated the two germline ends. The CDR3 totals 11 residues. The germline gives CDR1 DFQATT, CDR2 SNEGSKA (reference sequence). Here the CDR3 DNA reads TGCAGTGCTGAGAGGAGCACTGAAGCTTTCTTT. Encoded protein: CSAERSTEAFF.

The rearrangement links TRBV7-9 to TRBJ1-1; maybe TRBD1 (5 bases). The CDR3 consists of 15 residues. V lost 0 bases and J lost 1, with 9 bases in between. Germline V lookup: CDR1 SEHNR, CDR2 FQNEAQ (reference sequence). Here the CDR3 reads CASSLAQGWNTEAFF. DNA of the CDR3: TGTGCCAGCAGCTTAGCCCAGGGATGGAACACTGAAGCTTTCTTT.

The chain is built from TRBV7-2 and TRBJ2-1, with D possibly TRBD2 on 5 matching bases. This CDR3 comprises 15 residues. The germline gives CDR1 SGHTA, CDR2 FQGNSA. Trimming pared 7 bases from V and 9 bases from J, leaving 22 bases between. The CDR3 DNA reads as TGTGCCAGCACCCAAATATCCCTAGCTGTTACTGAGCAGTTCTTC. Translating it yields CASTQISLAVTEQFF.

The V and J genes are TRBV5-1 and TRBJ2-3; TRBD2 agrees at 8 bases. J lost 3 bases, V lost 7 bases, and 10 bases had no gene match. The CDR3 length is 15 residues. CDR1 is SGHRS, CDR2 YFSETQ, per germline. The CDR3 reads CASSPGGSWTDTQYF. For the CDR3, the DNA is TGCGCCAGCTCCCCGGGGGGGTCGTGGACAGATACGCAGTATTTT.

The DNA of the CDR3 is TGTGCCAGCAGTTTCACAGGGGGCGCCTCTGGGGCCAACGTCCTGACTTTC. Its translation is CASSFTGGASGANVLTF. The chain is built from TRBV27 and TRBJ2-6, with TRBD1 identical over 9 bases. Germline lookup yields CDR1 MNHEY and CDR2 SMNVEV (reference sequence). The ends lost 3 bases at V and 0 bases at J; junction bases unmatched: 3. The length of the CDR3 is 17 residues. Filled out from reference TRBV27 and TRBJ2-6, the complete variable domain reads EAQVTQNPRYLITVTGKKLTVTCSQNMNHEYMSWYRQDPGLGLRQIYYSMNVEVTDKGDVPEGYKVSRKEKRNFPLILESPSPNQTSLYFCASSFTGGASGANVLTFGAGSRLTVL.

The chain's CDR3 is CASSSGTSGRGDTQYF. In nucleotides, the CDR3 is TGTGCCAGCAGCTCCGGGACTAGCGGGAGAGGAGATACGCAGTATTTT. This chain joins TRBV5-8 and TRBJ2-3; 14 bases map to TRBD2. V lost 3 bases, J lost 5 bases, and 5 bases stayed unmatched. This CDR3 is built from 16 residues. Germline V gene data show CDR1 as SGHTS and CDR2 as YDEGEE.

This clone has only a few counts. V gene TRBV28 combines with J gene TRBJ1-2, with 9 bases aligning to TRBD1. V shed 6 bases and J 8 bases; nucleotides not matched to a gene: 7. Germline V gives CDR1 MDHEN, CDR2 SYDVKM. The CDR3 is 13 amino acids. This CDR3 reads CASSRRDRAGYTF. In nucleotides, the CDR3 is TGTGCCAGCAGCCGCAGGGACAGGGCGGGCTACACCTTC.

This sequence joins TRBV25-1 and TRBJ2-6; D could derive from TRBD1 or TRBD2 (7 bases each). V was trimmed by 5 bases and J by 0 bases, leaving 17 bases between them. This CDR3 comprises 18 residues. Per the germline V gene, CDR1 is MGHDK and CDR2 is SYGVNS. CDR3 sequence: CASSRGGGQSSGANVLTF. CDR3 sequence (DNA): TGTGCCAGCAGTAGGGGAGGGGGACAGAGCTCTGGGGCCAACGTCCTGACTTTC. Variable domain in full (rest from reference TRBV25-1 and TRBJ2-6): EADIYQTPRYLVIGTGKKITLECSQTMGHDKMYWYQQDPGMELHLIHYSYGVNSTEKGDLSSESTVSRIRTEHFPLTLESARPSHTSQYLCASSRGGGQSSGANVLTFGAGSRLTVL.

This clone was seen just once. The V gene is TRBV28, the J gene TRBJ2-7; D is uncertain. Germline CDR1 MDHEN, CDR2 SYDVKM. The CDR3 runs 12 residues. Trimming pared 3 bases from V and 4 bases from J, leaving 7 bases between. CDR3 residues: CASSLDAYEQYF. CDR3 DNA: TGTGCCAGCAGTTTGGACGCTTACGAGCAGTACTTC.

CDR3 sequence: CASSQGLVGVNEQFF. CDR3 sequence (DNA): TGTGCCAGCAGCCAAGGACTAGTGGGAGTCAATGAGCAGTTCTTC. The V and J genes are TRBV6-5 and TRBJ2-1; 7 positions match TRBD2. V dropped 6 bases and J dropped 6; count of bases not matched to a gene: 11. Germline V gives CDR1 MNHEY, CDR2 SVGAGI. The CDR3 is made up of 15 amino acids.

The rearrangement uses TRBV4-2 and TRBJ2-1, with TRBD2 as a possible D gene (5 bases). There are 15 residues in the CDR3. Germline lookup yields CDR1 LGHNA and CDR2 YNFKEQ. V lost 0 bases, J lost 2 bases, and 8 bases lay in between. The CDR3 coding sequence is TGTGCCAGCAGCCAAGATAGCGAGACCTACAATGAGCAGTTCTTC. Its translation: CASSQDSETYNEQFF.

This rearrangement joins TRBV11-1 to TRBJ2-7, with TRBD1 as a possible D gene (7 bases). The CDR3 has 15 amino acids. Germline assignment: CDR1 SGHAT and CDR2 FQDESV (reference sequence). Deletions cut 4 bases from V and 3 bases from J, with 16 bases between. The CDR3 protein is CASSSLTGTDYEQYF. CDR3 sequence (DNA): TGTGCCAGCAGCTCCCTGACAGGGACTGACTACGAGCAGTACTTC.

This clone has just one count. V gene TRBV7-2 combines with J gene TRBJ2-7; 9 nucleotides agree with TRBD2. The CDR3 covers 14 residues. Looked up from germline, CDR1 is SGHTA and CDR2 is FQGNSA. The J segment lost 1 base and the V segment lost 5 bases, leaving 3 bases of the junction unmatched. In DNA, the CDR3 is TGTGCCAGCAGCCAGAGCGGGAGGTCCTACGAGCAGTACTTC. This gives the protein CASSQSGRSYEQYF.

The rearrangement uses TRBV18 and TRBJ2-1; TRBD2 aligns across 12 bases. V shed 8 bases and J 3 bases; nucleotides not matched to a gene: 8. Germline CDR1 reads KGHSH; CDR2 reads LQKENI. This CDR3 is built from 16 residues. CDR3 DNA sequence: TGTGCCAGCCAGAACCTAGCGGGAGGGTTCTACAATGAGCAGTTCTTC. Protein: CASQNLAGGFYNEQFF.